The TCR beta chain described here comes from a study of sequential checkpoint blockade in melanoma (dated by TCRdb to between 2017 and 2020). Concerning the study at large: Using 1:1 randomization, the trial assigned patients either to first-line nivolumab followed by ipilimumab (arm A) or to ipilimumab followed by nivolumab (arm B). Maintenance nivolumab was given following each of the two trial sequences.

The treatment or condition label here, explained by the study, means: randomized to nivolumab then ipilimumab (arm A) or the reverse (arm B). None of the trial patients had been given prior DNA-damaging chemotherapy. A FACS Aria II flow cytometer was used to sort live CD3+CD8+ cells that were negative for CD19 and CD56 from thawed PBMCs. CheckMate 064, a randomized, open-label phase II trial of sequential checkpoint blockade, was the source of the samples, all of which came from patients with melanoma. Peripheral blood mononuclear cells were collected by leukapheresis, purified with Ficoll-Paque, and frozen in human serum with about 9.2% DMSO. Immediately after sorting, the purity of the sorted blood CD3+CD8+ cells was confirmed to be >98%, and DNA was then extracted. The V and J ends are trimmed by 0 bases and 1 base, leaving 9 bases between them. From the cysteine up to the phenylalanine, the CDR3 has a length of 16 residues. Only the CDR3 DNA stays, 48 bases, in frame from base 1. CDR1 and CDR2 are read off the germline V gene as MRHNA and SNTAGT.

Comment on this clone: Its antigen target is currently unknown. Within one base of it there is no much larger clone, and no base qualities were kept.

The immunoSEQ Assay was used to immunosequence TCRbeta CDR3 regions from genomic DNA. Before high-throughput sequencing, the genomic DNA was amplified using bias-controlled multiplex PCR. The paper's data handling went like this. To quantify the absolute abundance of each unique TCRbeta CDR3 region, the sequences were collapsed and filtered. Clonality, defined as 1 minus Pielou's evenness, was calculated using productive rearrangements only. A previously published method was used to identify clones with significantly greater frequencies in on-treatment samples than in baseline samples. TCRdb limited this immuneACCESS table to in-frame rearrangements with V and J called. A share of clones is missing; checked studies link under half to unresolved V genes, and the rest is unexplained. V, J and clone size reflect that table, while D and trimming were determined from the DNA. This sample is represented by roughly 20,000 clones; approximately 74% of them were singletons. The top ten hold approximately 35% of the sample.

Here is what the overall study found, with its caveats: Larger, independent patient cohorts are needed to validate the response-prediction model that combines TCR metrics and mutation burden.

The sequence is built from TRBV6-4 and TRBJ2-2; a tentative D match to TRBD1 spans 5 bases. The sequencing here drew on CD8+ T cells sorted from blood (inferred from file names), taken from a patient given nivolumab and ipilimumab in sequence. This clonotype originated in a human donor with melanoma. The CDR3 protein sequence reads: CASSDSTERNTGELFF. The nucleotides read TGTGCCAGCAGTGACTCGACAGAGCGGAACACCGGGGAGCTGTTTTTT.